The source of this T cell receptor beta chain is a study of shared clonotypes between healthy human individuals. General observations from the study: Expectations were that clonotype sharing among donors would be affected by sequencing depth.

Adult donors, all healthy and HIV-negative, had no recent acute infections or vaccinations. Sequencing used immunoSEQ multiplex PCR; TCRdb keeps in-frame clones, though not all of them. Among roughly 760,000 clones listed, approximately 74% were seen once. The CDR3 totals 14 residues. Germline CDR1 reads SSHAT; CDR2 reads FNYEAQ (reference sequence). Trimming cost V 1 base and J 1 base, with 4 bases left between them. This clone appeared a single time. Antigen: not known. The sample consisted of memory CD4+ T cells sorted from blood. Subset specified: CD45RA-negative fraction. The rearrangement joins TRBV7-7 to TRBJ2-2; D unclear. This receptor was identified in a woman in her thirties in good health. The CDR3: CASSLVLNTGELFF. CDR3 nucleotides: TGTGCCAGCAGCTTAGTTCTGAACACCGGGGAGCTGTTTTTT. The entire variable domain, with the rest obtained from reference TRBV7-7 and TRBJ2-2, is as follows: GAGVSQSPRYKVTKRGQDVTLRCDPISSHATLYWYQQALGQGPEFLTYFNYEAQPDKSGLPSDRFSAERPEGSISTLTIQRTEQRDSAMYRCASSLVLNTGELFFGEGSRLTVL.